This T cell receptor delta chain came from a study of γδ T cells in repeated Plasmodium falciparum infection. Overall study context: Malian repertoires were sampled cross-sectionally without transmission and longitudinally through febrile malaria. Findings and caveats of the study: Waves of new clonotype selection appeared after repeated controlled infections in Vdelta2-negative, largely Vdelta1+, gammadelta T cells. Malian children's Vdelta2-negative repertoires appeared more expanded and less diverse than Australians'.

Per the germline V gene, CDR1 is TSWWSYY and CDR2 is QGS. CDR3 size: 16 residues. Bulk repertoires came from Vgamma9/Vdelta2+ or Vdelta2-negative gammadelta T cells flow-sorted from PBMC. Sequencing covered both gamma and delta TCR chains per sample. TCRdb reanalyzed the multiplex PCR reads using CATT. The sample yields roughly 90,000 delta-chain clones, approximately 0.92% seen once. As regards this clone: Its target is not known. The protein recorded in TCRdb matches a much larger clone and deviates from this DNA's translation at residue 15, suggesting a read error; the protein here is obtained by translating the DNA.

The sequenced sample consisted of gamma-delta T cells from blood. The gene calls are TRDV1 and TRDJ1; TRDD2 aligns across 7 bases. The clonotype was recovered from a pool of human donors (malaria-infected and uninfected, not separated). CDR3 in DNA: TGTGCTCTTGGGGATAACCTTCCTCCGGACACCGATAAACTCACCTTT. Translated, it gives CALGDNLPPDTDKLTF.